Below are 9 T cell receptor beta chains sequenced from a single sample in a study of cytomegalovirus exposure and HLA in healthy donors. With 60 Vbeta and 13 Jbeta primers, the PCR was carried out. TCRdb's copy holds only in-frame clones and misses some; the assay was immunoSEQ multiplex PCR. The sample shows roughly 150,000 clones, roughly 79% of them seen only once. The sample consisted of PBMCs. All receptors come from a male donor in good health and CMV-seronegative.

The rearrangement links TRBV30 to TRBJ1-5, with TRBD1 identical over 11 bases. After removal of 2 bases from V and 5 bases from J, the junction contained 5 bases not matched to a gene. Germline CDR1 is GTSNPN and CDR2 is SVGIG (reference sequence). This CDR3 is 15 amino acids long. CDR3 in amino acids: CAWSYGDRGDQPQHF. CDR3 coding DNA: TGTGCCTGGAGTTACGGGGACAGGGGGGATCAGCCCCAGCATTTT. The full variable domain, with the rest looked up from reference TRBV30 and TRBJ1-5, is SQTIHQWPATLVQPVGSPLSLECTVEGTSNPNLYWYRQAAGRGLQLLFYSVGIGQISSEVPQNLSASRPQDRQFILSSKKLLLSDSGFYLCAWSYGDRGDQPQHFGDGTRLSIL.

The chain couples TRBV9 to TRBJ2-7; 8 bases align to TRBD2. Trimming removed 5 bases from V and 6 bases from J; junction bases left unmatched: 10. The CDR3 runs to 14 residues. The V gene's germline CDR1 is SGDLS and CDR2 YYNGEE. DNA for the CDR3: TGTGCCAGCAGTCCCGGGACTAGACCCCCCGAGCAGTACTTC. Its translation: CASSPGTRPPEQYF.

V gene TRBV30 combines with J gene TRBJ1-1, with D unclear. The CDR3 has 14 residues. CDR1 is GTSNPN and CDR2 is SVGIG in the germline V gene (reference sequence). V was pared by 5 bases and J by 0 bases, with 13 bases between. CDR3 coding DNA: TGTGCCTGGGAGGTCCAAGGAATGAACACTGAAGCTTTCTTT. This sequence encodes CAWEVQGMNTEAFF. Looking up the rest from reference TRBV30 and TRBJ1-1 gives the full variable domain: SQTIHQWPATLVQPVGSPLSLECTVEGTSNPNLYWYRQAAGRGLQLLFYSVGIGQISSEVPQNLSASRPQDRQFILSSKKLLLSDSGFYLCAWEVQGMNTEAFFGQGTRLTVV.

V and J are TRBV28 and TRBJ1-6; D is uncertain. CDR3 length: 16 residues. V lost 6 bases and J lost 2, with 14 bases in between. The germline gives CDR1 MDHEN, CDR2 SYDVKM. The CDR3 region is CASRATLEPYNSPLHF. The DNA for the CDR3 is TGTGCCAGCAGGGCCACCTTGGAGCCCTATAATTCACCCCTCCACTTT.

In nucleotides, the CDR3 is TGTGCCAGCAGCGCGTTGGAGGGTAGGGAAAAACTGTTTTTT. The encoded protein is CASSALEGREKLFF. V and J are TRBV9 and TRBJ1-4; D is ambiguous. The CDR3 totals 14 residues. V was clipped by 3 bases and J by 8 bases, with 14 bases between them. CDR1 is SGDLS and CDR2 is YYNGEE in the germline V gene.

The chain has TRBV19 and TRBJ2-2; TRBD2 is a possible D gene (5 bases). Deletions cut 8 bases from V and 5 bases from J, with 15 bases between. The CDR3 loop spans 14 amino acids. Germline-derived CDR1 and CDR2 are LNHDA and SQIVND (reference sequence). The CDR3 DNA reads as TGTGCCAGTTGGCTACGGGGAACAACCGGGGAGCTGTTTTTT. Translating gives CASWLRGTTGELFF.

This chain links TRBV7-9 with TRBJ2-1; a weak D match, TRBD1 (6 bases). Looked up from germline, CDR1 is SEHNR and CDR2 is FQNEAQ (reference sequence). V lost 5 bases, J lost 8 bases, and 16 bases lay in between. The CDR3 is 14 amino acids. CDR3 sequence (DNA): TGTGCCAGCAGCACGGTACAGGGTGGCCATGAGCAGTTCTTC. Translated, it gives CASSTVQGGHEQFF.

V gene TRBV7-8 combines with J gene TRBJ2-4; weak D call: TRBD2 (6 bases). The V gene lost 0 bases and the J gene lost 0 bases, with 6 bases spanning the gap. Per germline, CDR1 SGHVS and CDR2 FQNEAQ. The CDR3 sequence is 15 residues long. Here the CDR3 DNA reads TGTGCCAGCAGCTTAGCGGGACTAGCCAAAAACATTCAGTACTTC. This gives the protein CASSLAGLAKNIQYF.

CDR3 protein: CASSPPGARRNEAFF. The DNA for the CDR3 is TGTGCCAGCAGTCCGCCAGGGGCAAGAAGAAATGAAGCTTTCTTT. This chain uses TRBV28 with TRBJ1-1, with a tentative D call TRBD1 (6 bases). Looked up from germline, CDR1 is MDHEN and CDR2 is SYDVKM. The CDR3 runs to 15 residues. Trimming pared 5 bases from V and 7 bases from J, leaving 20 bases between.